The 14 T cell receptor beta chains listed next were all sequenced from one sample in a study of PD-1 blockade in classical Hodgkin lymphoma. Some clones are missing from TCRdb's copy, which holds only in-frame ones; the method was immunoSEQ multiplex PCR. The sample has some 48,000 clones, 70% to 80% seen once. Specified time point: cycle 4 day 1 (C4D1), after more than 5 weeks of nivolumab. Relapses following autologous stem cell transplantation were seen in all patients, with brentuximab vedotin exposure varying. Sample: peripheral blood mononuclear cells (PBMCs), taken before the fourth cycle of nivolumab. Every receptor here comes from a human donor with classical Hodgkin lymphoma.

The V call is TRBV18, the J call TRBJ2-2; TRBD2 agrees at 7 bases. Losses at the gene ends were 6 bases for V and 0 bases for J; bases not matched to a gene: 16. CDR1 KGHSH and CDR2 LQKENI come from the germline V gene. The CDR3 covers 19 residues. CDR3 nucleotide sequence: TGTGCCAGCTCGAAGCCCCCGGCTAGCGGAGGGACGAACACCGGGGAGCTGTTTTTT. Translated: CASSKPPASGGTNTGELFF.

This clone appeared a few times. This rearrangement joins TRBV11-3 to TRBJ2-7; D might be TRBD1 (6 bases). V lost 5 bases, J lost 1 base, and 12 bases lay in between. Germline CDR1 reads SGHNT; CDR2 reads YENEEA. CDR3 length: 14 residues. The CDR3 DNA reads TGTGCCAGCAGCCCCGGGACATCGTCCTACGAGCAGTACTTC. It encodes CASSPGTSSYEQYF.

This chain joins TRBV27 and TRBJ2-6; D is unclear. Germline V gives CDR1 MNHEY, CDR2 SMNVEV (reference sequence). The CDR3 sequence is 14 residues long. Trimming stripped 8 bases from V and 2 bases from J, with 10 bases between. CDR3 in DNA: TGTGCCAGCGGGCACGGTACTGGGGCCAACGTCCTGACTTTC. Its translation is CASGHGTGANVLTF.

For the CDR3, the DNA is TGTGCCATCAGTGAGTCCGCGACAGGTTACCCAAGAGGGTACACCTTC. The encoded protein is CAISESATGYPRGYTF. The chain combines TRBV10-3 with TRBJ1-2, with a weak D call TRBD1 (6 bases). The CDR3 loop spans 16 amino acids. The V end was cut by 0 bases, the J end by 11 bases, with 22 bases between. Germline assignment: CDR1 ENHRY and CDR2 SYGVKD.

J is TRBJ2-1 and V is TRBV4-1; D not resolved. V lost 2 bases and J lost 7, with 3 bases in between. CDR1 MGHRA and CDR2 YSYEKL come from the germline V gene. This CDR3 spans 11 amino acids. The CDR3 region is CASSQWNEQFF. The CDR3 bases are TGCGCCAGCAGCCAATGGAATGAGCAGTTCTTC.

In this sample, this clone turned up a few times. The rearrangement links TRBV6-5 to TRBJ1-1, with no clear D. Germline V CDR1 and CDR2: MNHEY, SVGAGI. The CDR3 consists of 13 residues. Trimming pared 11 bases from V and 5 bases from J, leaving 18 bases between. The CDR3 here is CAVRTAVGTEAFF. The CDR3 DNA follows: TGTGCCGTCCGGACGGCCGTCGGTACTGAAGCTTTCTTT.

The chain uses TRBV7-6 and TRBJ2-1; D is uncertain. The germline V and J ends were trimmed by 5 bases and 5 bases, with 10 bases remaining between them. The CDR3 runs to 13 residues. CDR1 and CDR2 from the germline V gene are SGHVS and FNYEAQ. The CDR3 protein is CASSKNRDNEQFF. In DNA form, the CDR3 reads TGTGCCAGCAGCAAAAACCGGGACAATGAGCAGTTCTTC.

This clone was counted only a few times. V and J are TRBV6-1 and TRBJ2-3; TRBD1 matches at 7 bases. This CDR3 contains 15 residues. The V gene end was trimmed by 3 bases and the J gene end by 3 bases; junction bases not matched to a gene: 6. Germline values: CDR1 MNHNS, CDR2 SASEGT. CDR3 in DNA: TGTGCCAGCAGTGATGCACAGGGGAGTACAGATACGCAGTATTTT. This translates into CASSDAQGSTDTQYF.

The CDR3 bases are TGTGCCAGCAGTTACGGCTTGGGCGGGGAGCTGTTTTTT. This gives the protein CASSYGLGGELFF. This chain links TRBV6-6 with TRBJ2-2, with D hard to call. CDR3 length: 13 amino acids. CDR1 MNHNY and CDR2 SVGAGI come from the germline V gene (reference sequence). V lost 2 bases to trimming and J lost 7 bases, with 8 bases between them.

The V call is TRBV6-5, the J call TRBJ2-3; TRBD2 matches 9 bases. This CDR3 has 15 residues. The V gene end was trimmed by 2 bases and the J gene end by 1 base; junction bases not matched to a gene: 1. The germline V gene encodes CDR1 MNHEY and CDR2 SVGAGI. This CDR3 is CASSYRLAGTDTQYF. In nucleotides, the CDR3 is TGTGCCAGCAGTTACCGACTAGCGGGCACAGATACGCAGTATTTT.

This chain links TRBV19 with TRBJ1-5, with D perhaps matching TRBD1 (6 bases). CDR1 LNHDA and CDR2 SQIVND come from the germline V gene (reference sequence). Trimming stripped 4 bases from V and 1 base from J, with 11 bases between. The CDR3 loop spans 15 amino acids. CDR3 sequence: CASSTRTASNQPQHF. In DNA, the CDR3 is TGTGCCAGTAGTACTAGGACAGCGAGCAATCAGCCCCAGCATTTT.

The V gene is TRBV5-1, the J gene TRBJ2-3, with D possibly called TRBD1 or TRBD2 (5 bases each). The CDR3 totals 14 residues. Per germline, CDR1 SGHRS and CDR2 YFSETQ. The V gene lost 1 base and the J gene lost 6 bases, with 12 bases spanning the gap. In nucleotides, the CDR3 is TGCGCCAGCAGCTTGTGGGGGAGTGGCGATACGCAGTATTTT. This sequence encodes CASSLWGSGDTQYF.

This clone was recorded once. The J gene is TRBJ1-1, the V gene TRBV2; D is unclear. CDR1 and CDR2 from the germline V gene are SNHLY and FYNNEI. The CDR3 is 12 residues long. Trimming took off 6 bases at V and 6 bases at J, with 11 bases between the two ends. This chain's CDR3 is CASRGLEAEAFF. The CDR3 region has the DNA TGTGCCAGCAGAGGTCTTGAGGCTGAAGCTTTCTTT.

The chain uses TRBV27 and TRBJ2-1; D is perhaps TRBD2 (7 bases). The V end was cut by 10 bases, the J end by 6 bases, with 16 bases between. CDR3 length equals 13 residues. Germline V gene sequence: CDR1 MNHEY, CDR2 SMNVEV (reference sequence). The CDR3 DNA sequence: TGTGCCACCTCTAGGGGGGGGGCCAATGAGCAGTTCTTC. It is translated as CATSRGGANEQFF.